These 15 T cell receptor beta chains were sequenced from one sample in a study of identical twins. Each CDR3 protein is one row after TCRdb ran MiXCR on the 5' RACE reads. The repertoire includes about 240,000 distinct CDR3 sequences, over 9.5% of them detected once, and 9% to 10% sits in the top ten. The source material was memory T cells sorted from blood. The source of these receptors is a man in his fifties or sixties in good health.

There are a few counts of this clonotype. The chain is built from TRBV2 and TRBJ2-5; TRBD2 is a possible D gene (5 bases). This CDR3 is built from 13 residues. Germline loops: CDR1 SNHLY, CDR2 FYNNEI. V lost 11 bases, J lost 1 base, and 14 bases lay in between. In DNA, the CDR3 is TGTGCCGCAAAAAGGACTGTCCAAGAGACCCAGTACTTC. Translating gives CAAKRTVQETQYF.

This clonotype has just a few counts. The rearrangement uses TRBV12-3 or TRBV12-4 and TRBJ1-1, with 9 positions matching TRBD1. The J segment lost 10 bases and the V segment lost 5 bases, leaving 8 bases of the junction unmatched. This CDR3 has 13 amino acids. CDR3 nucleotides: TGTGCCAGCAGTCACCCGACAGGGGGGACAGCTTTCTTT. Amino acid sequence: CASSHPTGGTAFF.

The V gene is TRBV21-1, the J gene TRBJ2-2; the table's D call, TRBD2, was not checked against the DNA. TRBV21-1 is a recognized pseudogene. This CDR3 contains 17 residues. The CDR3 loop is CASSKEDGTKKSGELFF. CDR3 DNA: TGTGCCAGCAGCAAAGAGGACGGGACTAAGAAATCCGGGGAGCTGTTTTTT.

There are a few counts of this clonotype. The V gene is TRBV27, the J gene TRBJ1-6, with D hard to call. CDR3 length: 14 residues. The germline V gene encodes CDR1 MNHEY and CDR2 SMNVEV (reference sequence). V was shortened by 10 bases and J by 7 bases, with 17 bases between the two germline ends. The CDR3 nucleotides read TGTGCCACCTCCTGGCAGGTCGAGAATTCACCCCTCCACTTT. Translation gives CATSWQVENSPLHF.

This sequence joins TRBV7-6 and TRBJ2-6, with no clear D. The CDR3 length is 18 residues. CDR1 and CDR2 (germline): SGHVS, FNYEAQ. V shed 1 base and J shed 2 bases, with 15 bases lying between them. The CDR3, as DNA: TGTGCCAGCAGCTTAGAGAGGTCGGGTAGTGCTGGGGCCAACGTCCTGACTTTC. Protein: CASSLERSGSAGANVLTF. Based on the CDR3 plus reference TRBV7-6 and TRBJ2-6, the full variable domain is GAGVSQSPRYKVTKRGQDVALRCDPISGHVSLYWYRQALGQGPEFLTYFNYEAQQDKSGLPNDRFSAERPEGSISTLTIQRTEQRDSAMYRCASSLERSGSAGANVLTFGAGSRLTVL.

This rearrangement joins TRBV4-2 to TRBJ2-7; D is ambiguous. V dropped 0 bases and J dropped 5 bases, with 14 bases sitting between them. The CDR3 runs 15 residues. Germline-derived CDR1 and CDR2 are LGHNA and YNFKEQ. The CDR3 DNA is TGTGCCAGCAGCCAAGACTGGGCGGCAGATGACGAGCAGTACTTC. It specifies CASSQDWAADDEQYF.

This clonotype was detected many times. The V and J genes are TRBV6-1 and TRBJ2-7; the D is unclear. CDR3 length: 15 amino acids. Trimming pared 6 bases from V and 4 bases from J, leaving 19 bases between. Germline CDR1 reads MNHNS; CDR2 reads SASEGT. In DNA form, the CDR3 reads TGTGCCAGCAGCCTCGGACCGGCACACCAATACGAGCAGTACTTC. It encodes CASSLGPAHQYEQYF.

This clonotype was seen a handful of times. This chain uses TRBV6-5 with TRBJ2-4, with D perhaps matching TRBD2 (5 bases). Germline CDR1 reads MNHEY; CDR2 reads SVGAGI. The CDR3 is 11 residues long. V lost 7 bases and J lost 9, with 10 bases in between. The CDR3 loop is CASKLGSIQYF. Written as DNA, the CDR3 is TGTGCCAGCAAACTTGGGAGCATTCAGTACTTC.

This clonotype was recorded at least ten times. The gene calls are TRBV10-3 and TRBJ2-5; 9 bases line up with TRBD2. The CDR3 totals 16 residues. Germline CDR1 is ENHRY and CDR2 is SYGVKD. The V segment lost 4 bases and the J segment 2 bases; nucleotides outside the gene matches: 8. CDR3 residues: CAISVGSGGTQETQYF. The CDR3 bases are TGTGCCATCAGTGTCGGTAGCGGGGGAACTCAAGAGACCCAGTACTTC.

The rearrangement links TRBV7-2 to TRBJ2-7, with D perhaps TRBD1 (6 bases). V was clipped by 5 bases and J by 0 bases, with 14 bases between them. The CDR3 extends over 15 amino acids. The germline V gene encodes CDR1 SGHTA and CDR2 FQGNSA. The CDR3 nucleotides are TGTGCCAGCAGCACCAGGGGTCTGAGCTCCTACGAGCAGTACTTC. It is translated as CASSTRGLSSYEQYF. Filled out from reference TRBV7-2 and TRBJ2-7, the complete variable domain reads GAGVSQSPSNKVTEKGKDVELRCDPISGHTALYWYRQSLGQGLEFLIYFQGNSAPDKSGLPSDRFSAERTGGSVSTLTIQRTQQEDSAVYLCASSTRGLSSYEQYFGPGTRLTVT.

This clonotype was counted a few times. This chain links TRBV20-1 with TRBJ2-1; the match to TRBD2 covers 15 bases. Per the germline V gene, CDR1 is DFQATT and CDR2 is SNEGSKA (reference sequence). CDR3 size: 17 residues. V shed 1 base, J shed 4 bases, and the junction held 5 bases outside the gene matches. The CDR3 DNA is TGCAGTGCTAGAGGGGGACTAGCGGGAGGTTTGTACAATGAGCAGTTCTTC. Translation gives CSARGGLAGGLYNEQFF.

Concerning this clonotype: This sequence may be a read error, since a much larger clone differs from it by one base. The V gene is TRBV24-1, the J gene TRBJ2-5; D tentatively fits TRBD1 or TRBD2 (6 bases each). V was cut by 5 bases and J by 5 bases, with 17 bases left in between. This CDR3 region has 15 residues. Germline V gives CDR1 KGHDR, CDR2 SFDVKD. CDR3 nucleotide sequence: TGTGCCACCAGTGGTAAGGGGGGCCTACACGAGACCCAGTACTTC. Its protein is CATSGKGGLHETQYF.

This clonotype came up a few times. The V gene is TRBV11-1, the J gene TRBJ2-7; D is perhaps TRBD1 (6 bases). CDR1 and CDR2 (germline): SGHAT, FQDESV (reference sequence). The CDR3 is 15 residues long. The V and J ends lost 5 bases and 3 bases respectively, with 17 bases between them. The CDR3: CASSPETGLYYEQYF. The CDR3 nucleotides read TGTGCCAGCAGCCCAGAGACAGGTCTATACTACGAGCAGTACTTC.

This clonotype was seen ten or more times. The V and J genes are TRBV6-2 or TRBV6-3 and TRBJ2-7; 10 bases match TRBD1. J was trimmed by 3 bases and V by 1 base; bases with no gene match: 6. The CDR3 consists of 16 residues. CDR1 is MNHEY, CDR2 SVGEGT, per germline. CDR3 sequence: CASSYLLGQGNYEQYF. CDR3 coding DNA: TGTGCCAGCAGTTACTTATTGGGACAGGGGAACTACGAGCAGTACTTC.

The chain carries TRBV30 and TRBJ2-1; D gene ambiguous. Trimming removed 4 bases at V and 0 bases at J, with 10 bases between. The CDR3 contains 14 residues. Per the germline V gene, CDR1 is GTSNPN and CDR2 is SVGIG (reference sequence). The CDR3: CAWKNIFSYNEQFF. DNA of the CDR3: TGTGCCTGGAAGAACATTTTCTCCTACAATGAGCAGTTCTTC.